One and the same sample provided the 25 T cell receptor beta chains below, sequenced in a study of T cell repertoires in cytomegalovirus infection. A single record per CDR3 protein comes from TCRdb applying MiXCR to the reads. The profile shows approximately 150,000 distinct CDR3 sequences, 17% of them singletons. The source material was CD8+ T cells from PBMCs. The receptors were gathered from a human donor in good health (CMV status not recorded). Some clones in this sample may be carry-over from other donors' samples.

This clonotype has at least ten counts. The chain combines TRBV12-3 or TRBV12-4 with TRBJ1-5, with TRBD1 identical over 7 bases. CDR3 length: 16 amino acids. V shed 7 bases and J 3 bases; nucleotides not matched to a gene: 12. CDR3 sequence reads: CASKMGAGGYNQPQHF. CDR3 DNA: TGTGCCAGCAAAATGGGGGCAGGGGGATACAATCAGCCCCAGCATTTT.

The chain has TRBV14 and TRBJ2-1; TRBD2 matches 8 bases. The CDR3 runs to 13 residues. Germline V gene lookup returns CDR1 SGHDN and CDR2 FVKESK. V lost 5 bases and J lost 15; bases outside the gene matches: 12. CDR3 sequence: CASSITGGARRFF. CDR3 nucleotides: TGTGCCAGCAGCATAACGGGGGGGGCAAGGCGGTTCTTC. Full variable domain (rest looked up from reference TRBV14 and TRBJ2-1): EAGVTQFPSHSVIEKGQTVTLRCDPISGHDNLYWYRRVMGKEIKFLLHFVKESKQDESGMPNNRFLAERTGGTYSTLKVQPAELEDSGVYFCASSITGGARRFFGPGTRLTVL.

This clonotype was seen only a few times. J is TRBJ2-3 and V is TRBV12-5, with D unresolved. V gave up 0 bases and J gave up 6 bases, with 16 bases separating them. Germline-derived CDR1 and CDR2 are LGHNT and FRNRAP. The CDR3 extends over 16 amino acids. CDR3 residues: CASGLVEAAPLDTQYF. Here the CDR3 DNA reads TGTGCTAGTGGTTTGGTAGAGGCGGCCCCGCTTGATACGCAGTATTTT.

This clonotype showed up just a few times. The DNA for the CDR3 is TGTGCCAGCAGCTTAGATTGGGACGGACCTAGTGAGTTCTTC. Protein product: CASSLDWDGPSEFF. The chain couples TRBV11-3 to TRBJ2-1; D might be TRBD1 or TRBD2, each matching 5 bases. CDR1 and CDR2 from the germline V gene are SGHNT and YENEEA. The CDR3 is 14 amino acids. Trimming cost V 0 bases and J 14 bases, with 17 bases left between them.

V gene TRBV12-3 or TRBV12-4 combines with J gene TRBJ2-1; D ambiguous. With 7 bases removed from V and 8 bases from J, the gap between germline ends came to 12 bases. The CDR3 is made up of 12 amino acids. The CDR3 coding sequence is TGTGCCAGCACCTTCATTCCCCATGAGCAGTTCTTC. This codes for CASTFIPHEQFF.

This clonotype occurred a few times. The chain combines TRBV6-6 with TRBJ1-2; D may be TRBD1 (5 bases). V lost 1 base and J 2 bases, leaving 11 bases between the germline ends. In germline, CDR1 is MNHNY, CDR2 SVGAGI (reference sequence). The CDR3 runs to 15 residues. Written as DNA, the CDR3 is TGTGCCAGCAGTTACTACCGCAGGGTGAACTATGGCTACACCTTC. Translating gives CASSYYRRVNYGYTF.

There are a few counts of this clonotype. Here the CDR3 DNA reads TGTGCCAGCAGTTTAGTAGGGCGGGATACGCAGTATTTT. It codes for CASSLVGRDTQYF. The J gene is TRBJ2-3, the V gene TRBV12-3 or TRBV12-4, with D uncertain. The length of the CDR3 is 13 residues. The germline V and J ends were trimmed by 1 base and 6 bases, with 8 bases remaining between them.

This clonotype was counted only a few times. The gene calls are TRBV7-9 and TRBJ2-5, with D perhaps TRBD2 (5 bases). V lost 7 bases and J 0 bases, leaving 12 bases between the germline ends. The CDR3 consists of 14 residues. Germline V lookup: CDR1 SEHNR, CDR2 FQNEAQ (reference sequence). The CDR3 reads CASTPRADQETQYF. CDR3 DNA: TGTGCCAGCACCCCCCGAGCGGACCAAGAGACCCAGTACTTC.

A word on this clonotype: Germline and junction disagree at one end, which may indicate a read error. The J gene is TRBJ2-1, the V gene TRBV7-8; unclear D gene. This CDR3 has 16 amino acids. The germline V gene has CDR1 SGHVS and CDR2 FQNEAQ. This CDR3 is CASGLAVYGSYNEQFF. CDR3 bases: TGTGCCAGCGGCTTAGCCGTCTACGGTTCCTACAATGAGCAGTTCTTC.

In its sample, this clonotype was seen a few times. This chain connects TRBV28 to TRBJ2-7; 10 nucleotides agree with TRBD2. Trimming at V came to 2 bases and at J to 7 bases, leaving 2 bases not matched to a gene. The CDR3 loop spans 13 amino acids. The germline gives CDR1 MDHEN, CDR2 SYDVKM. CDR3 sequence (DNA): TGTGCCAGCAGTTTACTAGCGGGAGATGAGCAGTACTTC. It yields the protein CASSLLAGDEQYF.

V gene TRBV29-1 combines with J gene TRBJ2-7, with 12 bases identical to TRBD2. Germline values: CDR1 SQVTM, CDR2 ANQGSEA. The CDR3 loop spans 13 amino acids. The ends lost 5 bases at V and 4 bases at J; junction bases unmatched: 3. The CDR3 region is CSVMTSGSYEQYF. As DNA, the CDR3 is TGCAGCGTTATGACTAGCGGGAGTTACGAGCAGTACTTC.

V gene TRBV7-9 combines with J gene TRBJ2-7; TRBD1 matches at 7 bases. Germline-derived CDR1 and CDR2 are SEHNR and FQNEAQ (reference sequence). The CDR3 is 14 amino acids. The ends lost 5 bases at V and 3 bases at J; junction bases unmatched: 7. The CDR3 bases are TGTGCCAGCAGCGGAACAGGGGTGGGCTACGAGCAGTACTTC. It is translated as CASSGTGVGYEQYF.

This clonotype showed up just a few times. The V call is TRBV7-9, the J call TRBJ2-2, with 7 bases fitting TRBD2. Trimming took 7 bases from V and 2 from J; bases not matched to a gene: 4. This CDR3 is built from 14 residues. In germline, CDR1 is SEHNR, CDR2 FQNEAQ (reference sequence). CDR3 DNA sequence: TGTGCCAGCATCCCAGCGGGAAACACCGGGGAGCTGTTTTTT. This codes for CASIPAGNTGELFF.

This clonotype turned up a few times. The chain links TRBV7-2 to TRBJ1-4; tentatively, D is TRBD1 (5 bases). Germline V CDR1 and CDR2: SGHTA, FQGNSA. This CDR3 has 14 residues. With 5 bases removed from V and 8 bases from J, the gap between germline ends came to 15 bases. Written as DNA, the CDR3 is TGTGCCAGCAGCCTACTCTCCCGGGGGGAAAAACTGTTTTTT. This gives the protein CASSLLSRGEKLFF.

This chain joins TRBV4-1 and TRBJ2-3; TRBD1 or TRBD2 may be the D gene (5 bases each). The CDR3 runs 16 residues. Trimming removed 2 bases from V and 4 bases from J, with 16 bases in between. The germline V gene has CDR1 MGHRA and CDR2 YSYEKL. Here the CDR3 DNA reads TGCGCCAGCAGCCAATGGGACGGGGAAGGGGCAGATACGCAGTATTTT. Its translation: CASSQWDGEGADTQYF.

The rearrangement uses TRBV7-2 and TRBJ2-7; D is uncertain. Trimming removed 1 base from V and 1 base from J, with 11 bases in between. From germline, CDR1 is SGHTA and CDR2 FQGNSA. The CDR3 loop spans 15 amino acids. In DNA, the CDR3 is TGTGCCAGCAGCTTAGGCTTTGTGGTTTCCTACGAGCAGTACTTC. It is translated as CASSLGFVVSYEQYF.

This clonotype was picked up many times. The chain carries TRBV5-6 and TRBJ2-7; D is perhaps TRBD1 or TRBD2 (5 bases each). This CDR3 spans 14 amino acids. CDR1 and CDR2 from the germline V gene are SGHDT and YYEEEE. Trimming took 4 bases from V and 2 from J, leaving 13 bases between them. The CDR3 protein is CASSTGTATYEQYF. CDR3 sequence (DNA): TGTGCCAGCAGCACGGGGACGGCGACCTACGAGCAGTACTTC.

This clonotype was found a few times. The chain links TRBV6-2 or TRBV6-3 to TRBJ1-2; D not certain. The CDR3 is 11 amino acids. Trimming took off 5 bases at V and 4 bases at J, with 5 bases between the two ends. Germline V gene lookup returns CDR1 MNHEY and CDR2 SVGEGT. The CDR3 region has the DNA TGTGCCAGCAGTACCCTCTATGGCTACACCTTC. Protein product: CASSTLYGYTF.

The chain employs TRBV12-3 or TRBV12-4 and TRBJ1-6; 9 nucleotides align to TRBD1. J lost 10 bases, V lost 3 bases, and 4 bases had no gene match. The CDR3 consists of 14 residues. CDR3 sequence: CASSLGTGYSPLHF. The CDR3 nucleotides are TGTGCCAGCAGTTTGGGGACAGGGTACTCACCCCTCCACTTT.

This clonotype came up many times. The rearrangement links TRBV7-2 to TRBJ2-7; the D gene is possibly TRBD2 (7 bases). Germline V CDR1 and CDR2: SGHTA, FQGNSA. The CDR3 loop spans 15 amino acids. V dropped 2 bases and J dropped 1 base, with 12 bases sitting between them. This CDR3 reads CASSLNREGSYEQYF. The CDR3 nucleotides read TGTGCCAGCAGCTTAAACAGGGAGGGTTCCTACGAGCAGTACTTC.

At least ten counts were recorded for this clonotype. This chain joins TRBV7-8 and TRBJ2-7, with D hard to call. Germline V gene sequence: CDR1 SGHVS, CDR2 FQNEAQ. With 2 bases removed from V and 5 bases from J, the gap between germline ends came to 10 bases. The CDR3 is 13 residues long. The chain's CDR3 is CASSLNPSDEQYF. The DNA of the CDR3 is TGTGCCAGCAGCTTAAACCCCTCGGACGAGCAGTACTTC.

The CDR3 loop reads CAISESGTPSNQPQHF. Written as DNA, the CDR3 is TGTGCCATCAGTGAGTCCGGGACCCCCAGCAATCAGCCCCAGCATTTT. The rearrangement uses TRBV10-3 and TRBJ1-5; a weak D match, TRBD1 (5 bases). Trimming pared 0 bases from V and 1 base from J, leaving 10 bases between. In germline, CDR1 is ENHRY, CDR2 SYGVKD. CDR3 length equals 16 residues.

CDR3 nucleotide sequence: TGTGCCAGCAGACCTGGGACTAGCGGGATCCCCTACGAGCAGTACTTC. It translates to CASRPGTSGIPYEQYF. The V call is TRBV12-3 or TRBV12-4, the J call TRBJ2-7, with TRBD2 matching 13 bases. The CDR3 runs to 16 residues. The ends lost 6 bases at V and 2 bases at J; junction bases unmatched: 7.

CDR3 bases: TGTGCCAGCAGTTACGGGACTAGCGGCAATGAGCAGTTCTTC. Translation gives CASSYGTSGNEQFF. V usage is TRBV6-5 and J usage is TRBJ2-1; 11 positions agree with TRBD2. The germline gives CDR1 MNHEY, CDR2 SVGAGI. V lost 2 bases, J lost 6 bases, and 0 bases stayed unmatched. This CDR3 is 14 amino acids long.

At least ten counts were recorded for this clonotype. The chain joins TRBV28 to TRBJ2-5; tentatively, D is TRBD1 (5 bases). From germline, CDR1 is MDHEN and CDR2 SYDVKM. Trimming took 2 bases from V and 3 from J, leaving 7 bases between them. This CDR3 contains 13 residues. CDR3 sequence: CASSLIREETQYF. The CDR3 bases are TGTGCCAGCAGTTTAATCAGGGAAGAGACCCAGTACTTC. Full variable domain (remainder filled in from reference TRBV28 and TRBJ2-5): DVKVTQSSRYLVKRTGEKVFLECVQDMDHENMFWYRQDPGLGLRLIYFSYDVKMKEKGDIPEGYSVSREKKERFSLILESASTNQTSMYLCASSLIREETQYFGPGTRLLVL.